This T cell receptor (beta chain) was identified during a study of blood T cell repertoires in COVID-19. V was clipped by 3 bases and J by 1 base, with 3 bases between them. The germline gives CDR1 MNHNS, CDR2 SASEGT. The length of the CDR3 is 13 residues. Assay used: immunoSEQ multiplex PCR; TCRdb lists only in-frame clones, some missing. Of some 170,000 clones in the sample, more than 70% are singletons; the top ten hold around 6.2%. Sequencing was carried out using PBMCs or T cells enriched from blood (not recorded which). V and J are TRBV6-1 and TRBJ2-2; D is ambiguous. The TCR sequence derives from a man aged 35 to 55 who had recovered from COVID-19. CDR3 in DNA: TGTGCCAGCAGTGACAAGAACACCGGGGAGCTGTTTTTT. Translated, it gives CASSDKNTGELFF.